Sequencing of this T cell receptor (beta chain) was carried out in a study of T-cell reconstitution after alpha-beta-depleted transplantation in children (dated by TCRdb to the mid-2010s). The study in broad terms: Using TCR repertoire profiling, the study quantitatively followed how T-cell immune reconstitution unfolded in children after TCRalphabeta/CD19-depleted allogeneic hematopoietic cell transplantation. The paper's findings and limits, for the study overall: In some patients, high TCRbeta diversity at day 60 was attributed to recipient T cells and intrathymic progenitors that had survived conditioning. Hyperexpanded clone frequencies declined over subsequent months; after one year, T-cell counts and TCRbeta diversity were mostly attributed to newly produced T cells. The apparently early recovery of alphabetaT-cell counts about two months after transplant reportedly depended on only several hundred rapidly expanded clones that came from non-depleted graft cells.

A remark on this clonotype: Its antigen is unknown. The sample holds no much larger clone one base away, and base qualities are not on file.

CDR1 KGHSH and CDR2 LQKENI were looked up in the germline V gene. V is pared back by 3 bases and J by 0 bases, with 12 bases lying between the germline termini. Spanning cysteine to phenylalanine, the CDR3 consists of 17 amino acids. Only the CDR3 part of the read is kept: 51 bases, read in frame from the first base. Per the publication, the treatment or condition label means: allogeneic hematopoietic cell transplantation with graft depleted of TCRalphabeta T cells and CD19 B cells. TCRalphabeta/CD19-depleted allogeneic hematopoietic cell grafts were given to the transplant recipients, all of whom were children. The method behind the library was PCR. Sequencer: Illumina HiSeq 2500. TCR libraries were prepared with molecular barcoding, using unique molecular identifiers to normalize TCRbeta repertoire quantification. TCRdb ran its own pipeline on the public reads, namely fastp trimming at Q25 and MiXCR clone calling, and kept in-frame beta chains. Every entry covers one CDR3 protein and lists the most common genes and DNA from its rows. This sample gives about 610,000 distinct CDR3 sequences in total; more than 20% of them show up just once. The top ten hold under 45% of the sample.

Sequences were derived from PBMCs, sampled before TCRalphabeta/CD19-depleted stem cell transplant. The sequence is built from TRBV18 and TRBJ2-6; the D assignment is uncertain and may be TRBD1 or TRBD2, with 5 bases supporting each. The receptor's source is a boy in the first two years of life with Wiskott-Aldrich syndrome, due to receive a stem cell transplant. CDR3 sequence: CASSPWDGYSGANVLTF. The DNA reads as follows: TGTGCCAGCTCACCTTGGGACGGATACTCTGGGGCCAACGTCCTGACTTTC.